This TCR beta chain was found in a study of T cells after posttransplantation cyclophosphamide. Notes on the study in general: TRB clonality was highly associated with recipient CMV seropositivity and reactivation. Skin or GI-infiltrating T cells shared few TRB sequences with blood. Later blood repertoires were often dominated by clones from the donor CD8+ memory compartment.

Sampled 1 year posttransplant, controls received myeloablative marrow transplants, methotrexate and a calcineurin inhibitor. This clone was observed a handful of times. Its antigen remains unknown. The protocol was immunoSEQ multiplex PCR, while the TCRdb copy is restricted to in-frame clones and leaves out a portion. The repertoire holds roughly 16,000 clones, with over 75% as singletons. The input for sequencing was PBMCs, taken after an allogeneic stem cell transplant with a calcineurin inhibitor and methotrexate. The receptor comes from a male patient between 45 and 59 years old who received an allogeneic stem cell transplant from an unrelated donor, was CMV-positive, and had chronic GVHD only. Part of the T cells may come from the graft donor.

The CDR3 region has the DNA TGTGCCAGCAGCCGTGCTAGCGGGTACGACAATGAGCAGTTCTTC. This codes for CASSRASGYDNEQFF. The genes are TRBV4-2 and TRBJ2-1; 8 bases agree with TRBD2. The V gene's germline CDR1 is LGHNA and CDR2 YNFKEQ. The CDR3 is 15 residues long. The J segment lost 5 bases and the V segment lost 4 bases, leaving 7 bases of the junction unmatched.